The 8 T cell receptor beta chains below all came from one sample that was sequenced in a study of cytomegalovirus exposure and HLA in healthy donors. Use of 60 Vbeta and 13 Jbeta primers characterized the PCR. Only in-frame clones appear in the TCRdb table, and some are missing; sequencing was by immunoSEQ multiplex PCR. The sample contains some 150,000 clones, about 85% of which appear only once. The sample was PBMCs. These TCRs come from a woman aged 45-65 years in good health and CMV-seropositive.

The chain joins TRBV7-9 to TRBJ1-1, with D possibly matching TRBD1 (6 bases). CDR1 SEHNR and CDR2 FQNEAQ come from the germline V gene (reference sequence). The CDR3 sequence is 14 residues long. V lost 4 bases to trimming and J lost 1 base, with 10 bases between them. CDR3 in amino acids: CASSSPTGNTEAFF. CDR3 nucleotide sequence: TGTGCCAGCAGCTCGCCGACAGGGAACACTGAAGCTTTCTTT.

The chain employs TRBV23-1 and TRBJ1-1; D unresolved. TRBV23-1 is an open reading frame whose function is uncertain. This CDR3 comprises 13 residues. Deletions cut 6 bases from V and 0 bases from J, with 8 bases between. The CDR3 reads CASSETMNTEAFF. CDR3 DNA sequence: TGCGCCAGCAGCGAGACAATGAACACTGAAGCTTTCTTT.

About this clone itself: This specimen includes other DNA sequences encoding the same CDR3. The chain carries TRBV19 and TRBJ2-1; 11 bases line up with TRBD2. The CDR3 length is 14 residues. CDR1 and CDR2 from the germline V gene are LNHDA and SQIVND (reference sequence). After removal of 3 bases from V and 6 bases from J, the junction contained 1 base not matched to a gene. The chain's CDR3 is CASSILAGGNEQFF. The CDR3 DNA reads TGTGCCAGTAGTATTCTAGCGGGAGGCAATGAGCAGTTCTTC.

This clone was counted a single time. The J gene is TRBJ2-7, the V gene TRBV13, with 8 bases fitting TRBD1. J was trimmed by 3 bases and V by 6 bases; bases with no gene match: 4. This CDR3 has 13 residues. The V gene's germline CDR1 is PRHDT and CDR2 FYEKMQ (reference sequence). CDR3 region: CASSRTGGYEQYF. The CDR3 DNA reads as TGTGCCAGCAGTCGAACAGGGGGCTACGAGCAGTACTTC.

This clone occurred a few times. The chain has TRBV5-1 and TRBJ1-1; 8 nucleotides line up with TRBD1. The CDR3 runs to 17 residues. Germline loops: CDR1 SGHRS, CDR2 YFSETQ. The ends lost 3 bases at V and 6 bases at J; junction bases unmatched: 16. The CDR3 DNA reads TGCGCCAGCAGCTCCCACAGGGGGACAGTCGGACTAGCTGAAGCTTTCTTT. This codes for CASSSHRGTVGLAEAFF.

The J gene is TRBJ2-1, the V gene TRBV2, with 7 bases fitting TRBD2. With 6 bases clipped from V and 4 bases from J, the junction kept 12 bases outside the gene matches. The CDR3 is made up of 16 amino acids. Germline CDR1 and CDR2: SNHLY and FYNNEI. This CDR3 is CASRVPPSGIYNEQFF. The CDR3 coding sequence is TGTGCCAGCAGGGTCCCTCCCAGCGGGATTTACAATGAGCAGTTCTTC.

The CDR3 nucleotides are TGTGCCAGCAGTTATGGGGGACTAGCAGGAGATACGCAGTATTTT. Its translation is CASSYGGLAGDTQYF. J is TRBJ2-3 and V is TRBV6-5; 9 nucleotides align to TRBD2. The V gene end was trimmed by 3 bases and the J gene end by 5 bases; junction bases not matched to a gene: 6. The CDR3 covers 15 residues. Looked up from germline, CDR1 is MNHEY and CDR2 is SVGAGI.

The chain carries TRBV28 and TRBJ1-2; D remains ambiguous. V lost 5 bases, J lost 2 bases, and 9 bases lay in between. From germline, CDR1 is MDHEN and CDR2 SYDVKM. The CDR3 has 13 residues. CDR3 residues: CASSPDLNYGYTF. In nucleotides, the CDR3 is TGTGCCAGCAGTCCAGATTTGAACTATGGCTACACCTTC.